This entry concerns a single T cell receptor beta chain. The sample originates from a study of somatic mutations in cytotoxic T cells in rheumatoid arthritis. This CDR3 is 16 amino acids long. Losses at the gene ends were 5 bases for V and 5 bases for J; bases not matched to a gene: 14. In germline, CDR1 is PRHDT, CDR2 FYEKMQ (reference sequence). The assay was immunoSEQ multiplex PCR, and TCRdb's table has in-frame clones only and misses some. The data contain around 18,000 clones, approximately 78% of them seen just once; the ten biggest clones take up around 15%. The specimen sequenced was CD8+ T cells sorted from blood. The V call is TRBV13, the J call TRBJ1-2, with TRBD1 identical over 7 bases. This clonotype was obtained from an adult with rheumatoid arthritis. CDR3 amino acids: CASSGRGSRGNYGYTF. The DNA of the CDR3 is TGTGCCAGCAGCGGTAGAGGCTCCAGGGGGAATTATGGCTACACCTTC.